What follows are 17 T cell receptor beta chains derived from one specimen sequenced in a study of identical twins. In TCRdb, the 5' RACE reads were re-called with MiXCR into one record per CDR3 protein. The profile shows a few hundred thousand distinct CDR3 sequences, around 9% of them singletons. Sequencing used naive T cells sorted from blood. These receptors all stem from a woman aged 45-60 years in good health.

This clonotype showed up many times. The V gene is TRBV5-1, the J gene TRBJ2-1; D is perhaps TRBD2 (6 bases). CDR1 is SGHRS and CDR2 is YFSETQ in the germline V gene. Trimming pared 2 bases from V and 9 bases from J, leaving 27 bases between. There are 18 residues in the CDR3. The CDR3 protein is CASSFISSPGLPHGEQFF. In DNA form, the CDR3 reads TGCGCCAGCAGCTTCATCTCATCGCCGGGACTTCCCCACGGTGAGCAGTTCTTC.

This clonotype was seen ten or more times. The V gene is TRBV29-1, the J gene TRBJ2-3; tentative D call: TRBD2 (5 bases). Germline values: CDR1 SQVTM, CDR2 ANQGSEA. The V gene lost 3 bases and the J gene lost 6 bases, with 16 bases spanning the gap. This CDR3 region has 14 residues. CDR3 DNA sequence: TGCAGCGTTGAGGGCGGAGCGGTTGACGATACGCAGTATTTT. It is translated as CSVEGGAVDDTQYF.

The chain recombines TRBV3-1 with TRBJ1-1, with D unresolved. Looked up from germline, CDR1 is LGHDT and CDR2 is YNNKEL (reference sequence). CDR3 length: 13 amino acids. Trimming removed 0 bases at V and 6 bases at J, with 8 bases between. This CDR3 reads CASSQDVDSEAFF. The CDR3 DNA sequence: TGTGCCAGCAGCCAAGACGTAGACTCTGAAGCTTTCTTT.

The V gene is TRBV5-5, the J gene TRBJ1-4; maybe TRBD1 (6 bases). CDR1 is SGHKS and CDR2 is YYEKEE in the germline V gene (reference sequence). The CDR3 contains 15 residues. V was clipped by 5 bases and J by 8 bases, with 19 bases between them. The CDR3 loop is CASSPHRGGGEKLFF. For the CDR3, the DNA is TGTGCCAGCAGTCCCCACCGTGGGGGCGGAGAAAAACTGTTTTTT.

This clonotype was found a few times. The chain couples TRBV5-1 to TRBJ2-1; D uncertain. Germline CDR1 SGHRS, CDR2 YFSETQ. The CDR3 extends over 13 amino acids. V lost 0 bases to trimming and J lost 12 bases, with 13 bases between them. The CDR3 here is CASSLVIGSMQFF. The CDR3 DNA reads TGCGCCAGCAGCTTGGTTATAGGGTCCATGCAGTTCTTC.

The table lists this clonotype with a few counts. The gene calls are TRBV20-1 and TRBJ2-7; no reliable D call. The V end lost 0 bases, the J end lost 2 bases, and 2 bases lay between the germline ends. This CDR3 is built from 11 residues. From germline, CDR1 is DFQATT and CDR2 SNEGSKA (reference sequence). CDR3 amino acids: CSARETYEQYF. The CDR3 coding sequence is TGCAGTGCTAGAGAAACCTACGAGCAGTACTTC.

The CDR3 is CASSLSWTAHEQFF. The DNA of the CDR3 is TGTGCCAGCAGCCTATCTTGGACAGCACATGAGCAGTTCTTC. The chain recombines TRBV3-1 with TRBJ2-1; D may be TRBD1 (6 bases). Trimming cost V 4 bases and J 8 bases, with 15 bases left between them. The CDR3 contains 14 residues. Germline values: CDR1 LGHDT, CDR2 YNNKEL (reference sequence).

This clonotype was counted a few times. The chain employs TRBV6-1 and TRBJ2-5; tentatively, D is TRBD1 or TRBD2 (5 bases each). Germline V lookup: CDR1 MNHNS, CDR2 SASEGT. This CDR3 comprises 15 residues. Trimming left V 3 bases short and J 4 bases short, with 15 bases between. Here the CDR3 reads CASSEIGASLETQYF. CDR3 sequence (DNA): TGTGCCAGCAGTGAGATCGGGGCTTCTTTAGAGACCCAGTACTTC.

This clonotype appeared a few times. This rearrangement joins TRBV6-8 to TRBJ2-7, with 9 bases fitting TRBD2. CDR1 is MNHGY, CDR2 SAAAGT, per germline. The V segment lost 9 bases and the J segment 4 bases; nucleotides outside the gene matches: 10. The length of the CDR3 is 14 residues. CDR3 nucleotides: TGTGCCAGAAAATTACGAGCGGGAGGTTACGAGCAGTACGTC. As protein: CARKLRAGGYEQYV.

The sample holds a few counts of this clonotype. The chain links TRBV12-3 or TRBV12-4 to TRBJ2-7; 11 bases map to TRBD2. The CDR3 contains 15 residues. V lost 6 bases and J lost 5; bases outside the gene matches: 9. The CDR3 bases are TGTGCCAGCAGGGGTAGCGGGAGGGCCCGGAACGAGCAGTACTTC. It codes for CASRGSGRARNEQYF.

This clonotype was seen only a few times. The gene calls are TRBV10-3 and TRBJ2-5; 7 bases map to TRBD1. The ends lost 0 bases at V and 5 bases at J; junction bases unmatched: 6. Germline loops: CDR1 ENHRY, CDR2 SYGVKD. This CDR3 region has 15 residues. In nucleotides, the CDR3 is TGTGCCATCAGTGAGTCTAAGGGGGCGCAGGAGACCCAGTACTTC. Protein: CAISESKGAQETQYF.

This clonotype was seen at least ten times. The chain links TRBV18 to TRBJ2-3, with 10 bases matching TRBD2. Germline V gene data show CDR1 as KGHSH and CDR2 as LQKENI. V lost 3 bases and J lost 0; bases outside the gene matches: 6. This CDR3 has 17 residues. The CDR3 DNA sequence: TGTGCCAGCTCACCGCTGACTAGCGGGTTTAGCACAGATACGCAGTATTTT. This translates into CASSPLTSGFSTDTQYF.

There are a few counts of this clonotype. The chain employs TRBV4-1 and TRBJ2-5; possible D gene TRBD2, 5 bases. CDR3 length: 14 amino acids. Germline lookup yields CDR1 MGHRA and CDR2 YSYEKL. The germline V and J ends were trimmed by 0 bases and 6 bases, with 11 bases remaining between them. CDR3 DNA sequence: TGCGCCAGCAGCCAAGATCTAGCCGGGCAGACCCAGTACTTC. Its protein product is CASSQDLAGQTQYF.

This chain connects TRBV7-3 to TRBJ1-2; tentative D call: TRBD1 (6 bases). V shed 11 bases and J shed 1 base, with 11 bases lying between them. The CDR3 runs to 12 residues. CDR1 is SGHTA and CDR2 is FQGTGA in the germline V gene. The CDR3 is CAGRGINYGYTF. CDR3 nucleotide sequence: TGTGCCGGAAGGGGGATTAACTATGGCTACACCTTC. Complete variable domain (other parts from reference TRBV7-3 and TRBJ1-2): GAGVSQTPSNKVTEKGKYVELRCDPISGHTALYWYRQSLGQGPEFLIYFQGTGAADDSGLPNDRFFAVRPEGSVSTLKIQRTERGDSAVYLCAGRGINYGYTFGSGTRLTVV.

This clonotype has a count of ten or more. The chain links TRBV4-1 to TRBJ2-1; 8 bases are a match to TRBD2. The trim removed 2 bases at V and 0 bases at J, leaving 9 bases unmatched. Germline-derived CDR1 and CDR2 are MGHRA and YSYEKL. The CDR3 runs to 18 residues. CDR3 bases: TGCGCCAGCAGCCAAAGATGGGAAGCGGGAGCCTCCTACAATGAGCAGTTCTTC. It yields the protein CASSQRWEAGASYNEQFF.

A few counts support this clonotype. The V and J genes are TRBV7-9 and TRBJ2-3, with 9 bases identical to TRBD2. In germline, CDR1 is SEHNR, CDR2 FQNEAQ (reference sequence). After removal of 2 bases from V and 0 bases from J, the junction contained 3 bases not matched to a gene. The CDR3 loop spans 16 amino acids. The CDR3 DNA is TGTGCCAGCAGCTTACCGACTAGCGGAAGCACAGATACGCAGTATTTT. This translates into CASSLPTSGSTDTQYF.

Many counts were recorded for this clonotype. The chain couples TRBV4-1 to TRBJ2-1; 12 positions match TRBD2. The junction had 5 bases not matched to a gene; V was cut back by 2 bases and J by 0 bases. The CDR3 length is 18 residues. From germline, CDR1 is MGHRA and CDR2 YSYEKL. Here the CDR3 reads CASSQHGLAGRSYNEQFF. CDR3 in DNA: TGCGCCAGCAGCCAACATGGACTAGCGGGACGCTCCTACAATGAGCAGTTCTTC.